This TCR beta chain was captured in a study of CD8 T cells in Susac syndrome. This clonotype was seen only a few times. An end of the junction does not agree with germline; a read error may underlie this. Random hexamers were used to reverse transcribe roughly 0.45 to 1 ug of RNA. Amplification of TCR beta CDR3 spanned 54 Vbeta and 13 Jbeta via immunoSEQ multiplex PCR. TCRdb independently ran MiXCR on the immunoSEQ multiplex PCR reads; one entry per CDR3 protein. This repertoire shows about 200,000 distinct CDR3 sequences, roughly 92% found once; its top ten account for roughly 0.13%. Germline CDR1 is SGHRS and CDR2 is YFSETQ. This CDR3 has 11 residues. Negative isolation was used for CD8+ and CD4+ T cells and FACS enrichment for TEMRA cells.

This sequence was found in a human donor with multiple sclerosis. The sequenced material came from CD8+ T cells from PBMCs. V and J are TRBV5-1 and TRBJ2-7, with TRBD2 as a possible D gene (5 bases). CDR3: CASRDSNEQYF. The CDR3, as DNA: TGCGCCAGCAGGGACTCCAACGAGCAGTACTTC.